A single sample is the source of the 5 T cell receptor beta chains below, sequenced in a study of blood T cell repertoires in COVID-19 (dated by TCRdb to 2020 to 2022). Libraries were constructed by the immunoSEQ multiplex PCR assay. TCRdb's version of the immuneACCESS table is confined to in-frame rearrangements and falls short of the full clone set. An unresolved V gene accounts for under half of the shortfall where checked; the remainder is of unknown origin. For this sample there are about 150,000 clones; 70% to 90% appear just once. The ten largest make up roughly 3.5% of the sample. The sample was peripheral blood. The receptors here all came from a man aged 65 to 85 with acute or convalescent COVID-19.

CDR3 region: CASSIDKTLSGNTIYF. The CDR3 DNA follows: TGTGCCAGCAGTATAGACAAAACCCTCTCTGGAAACACCATATATTTT. The V gene is TRBV28, the J gene TRBJ1-3; unclear D gene. The CDR3 covers 16 residues. The germline gives CDR1 MDHEN, CDR2 SYDVKM. V dropped 5 bases and J dropped 0 bases, with 14 bases sitting between them. The variable domain in full, with the rest retrieved from reference TRBV28 and TRBJ1-3, is DVKVTQSSRYLVKRTGEKVFLECVQDMDHENMFWYRQDPGLGLRLIYFSYDVKMKEKGDIPEGYSVSREKKERFSLILESASTNQTSMYLCASSIDKTLSGNTIYFGEGSWLTVV.

V gene TRBV6-6 combines with J gene TRBJ1-5; possible D gene TRBD1, 5 bases. The V end lost 4 bases, the J end lost 8 bases, and 12 bases lay between the germline ends. The CDR3 totals 13 residues. CDR1 is MNHNY, CDR2 SVGAGI, per germline (reference sequence). The CDR3 is CASSSGRAEPQHF. Written as DNA, the CDR3 is TGTGCCAGCAGTTCCGGCAGGGCTGAGCCCCAGCATTTT.

The genes are TRBV18 and TRBJ2-5; 7 nucleotides align to TRBD1. Germline CDR1 and CDR2: KGHSH and LQKENI. The V and J ends lost 3 bases and 1 base, in that order; junction bases with no gene match: 8. The CDR3 is made up of 16 amino acids. The CDR3 loop reads CASSPTQTGTQETQYF. DNA for the CDR3: TGTGCCAGCTCACCCACTCAGACAGGGACCCAAGAGACCCAGTACTTC.

This sequence joins TRBV5-1 and TRBJ2-1; 15 positions agree with TRBD2. Trimming at V came to 3 bases and at J to 7 bases, leaving 2 bases not matched to a gene. Germline CDR1 SGHRS, CDR2 YFSETQ. The CDR3 extends over 15 amino acids. CDR3 DNA sequence: TGCGCCAGCAGCTCGGGACTAGCGGGAGGTAATGAGCAGTTCTTC. Its translation: CASSSGLAGGNEQFF.

The chain recombines TRBV5-5 with TRBJ1-3, with no clear D. Per germline, CDR1 SGHKS and CDR2 YYEKEE (reference sequence). V lost 4 bases and J lost 3, with 8 bases in between. The CDR3 loop spans 13 amino acids. The CDR3 loop is CASSKPGGNTIYF. The CDR3 coding sequence is TGTGCCAGCAGCAAACCCGGTGGAAACACCATATATTTT. The full variable domain, in which reference TRBV5-5 and TRBJ1-3 provide the parts outside the CDR3, is DAGVTQSPTHLIKTRGQQVTLRCSPISGHKSVSWYQQVLGQGPQFIFQYYEKEERGRGNFPDRFSARQFPNYSSELNVNALLLGDSALYLCASSKPGGNTIYFGEGSWLTVV.